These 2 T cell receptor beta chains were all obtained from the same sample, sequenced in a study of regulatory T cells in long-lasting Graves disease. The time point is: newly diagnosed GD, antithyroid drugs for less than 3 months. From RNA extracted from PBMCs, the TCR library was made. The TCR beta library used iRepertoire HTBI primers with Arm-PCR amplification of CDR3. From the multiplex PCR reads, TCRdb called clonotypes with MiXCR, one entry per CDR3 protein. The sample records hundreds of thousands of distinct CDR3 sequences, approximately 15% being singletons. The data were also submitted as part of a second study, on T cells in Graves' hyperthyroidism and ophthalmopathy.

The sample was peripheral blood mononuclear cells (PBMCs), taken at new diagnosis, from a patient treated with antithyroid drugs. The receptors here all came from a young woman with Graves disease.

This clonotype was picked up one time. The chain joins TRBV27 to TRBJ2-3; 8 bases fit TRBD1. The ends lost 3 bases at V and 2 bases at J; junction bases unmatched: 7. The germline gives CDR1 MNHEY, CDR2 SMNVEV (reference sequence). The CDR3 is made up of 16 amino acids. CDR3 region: CASSLGQDYFTDTQYF. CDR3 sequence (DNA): TGTGCCAGCAGTTTGGGACAGGACTATTTCACAGATACGCAGTATTTT.

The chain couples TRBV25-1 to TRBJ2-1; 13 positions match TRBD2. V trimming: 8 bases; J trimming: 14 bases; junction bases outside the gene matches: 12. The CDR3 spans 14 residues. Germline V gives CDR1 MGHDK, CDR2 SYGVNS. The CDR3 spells CASGVSGTSGKEFF. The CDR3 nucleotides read TGTGCCAGCGGGGTCTCTGGGACTAGCGGGAAGGAGTTCTTC.